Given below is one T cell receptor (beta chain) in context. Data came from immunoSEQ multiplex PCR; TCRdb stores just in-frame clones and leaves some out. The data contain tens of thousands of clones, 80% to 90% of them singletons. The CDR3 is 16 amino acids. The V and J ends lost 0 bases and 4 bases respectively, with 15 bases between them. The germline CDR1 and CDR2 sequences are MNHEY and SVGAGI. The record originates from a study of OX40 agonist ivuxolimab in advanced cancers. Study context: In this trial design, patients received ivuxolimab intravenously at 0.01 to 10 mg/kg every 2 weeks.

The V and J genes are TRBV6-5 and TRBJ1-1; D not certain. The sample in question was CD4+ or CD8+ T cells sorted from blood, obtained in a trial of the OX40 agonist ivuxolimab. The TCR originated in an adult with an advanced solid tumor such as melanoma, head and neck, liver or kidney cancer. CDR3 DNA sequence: TGTGCCAGCAGTTACTCGAAATCGGTGAAGGGCACTGAAGCTTTCTTT. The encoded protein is CASSYSKSVKGTEAFF.